One and the same sample provided the 16 T cell receptor beta chains below, sequenced in a study of CD8+ T cells in alopecia areata. As the sequencing template, cDNA was produced by extracting RNA and reverse transcribing it. Assay: immunoSEQ multiplex PCR; the TCRdb copy retains only in-frame clones and omits some. The data contain fewer than 200,000 clones, 67% of them singletons. The starting material was CD8+ T cells sorted from blood, obtained at week 0. The receptors were gathered from a human donor with alopecia areata.

This rearrangement joins TRBV29-1 to TRBJ2-2; TRBD2 aligns across 7 bases. The trim removed 5 bases at V and 6 bases at J, leaving 12 bases unmatched. The germline gives CDR1 SQVTM, CDR2 ANQGSEA. The length of the CDR3 is 15 residues. CDR3 nucleotides: TGCAGCGTTCCCGCCCCGGGGGGAACACCCGGGGAGCTGTTTTTT. Encoded protein: CSVPAPGGTPGELFF.

This chain joins TRBV4-1 and TRBJ1-4; the D gene is possibly TRBD1 (6 bases). Looked up from germline, CDR1 is MGHRA and CDR2 is YSYEKL. This CDR3 comprises 17 residues. With 4 bases removed from V and 0 bases from J, the gap between germline ends came to 15 bases. The CDR3 bases are TGCGCCAGCAGCCCCACCGACAGGCTCACAACTAATGAAAAACTGTTTTTT. Translating it yields CASSPTDRLTTNEKLFF.

The chain links TRBV19 to TRBJ2-7; TRBD2 agrees at 7 bases. CDR1 and CDR2 from the germline V gene are LNHDA and SQIVND (reference sequence). The CDR3 contains 16 residues. With V trimmed by 5 bases and J by 6 bases, 16 bases remained unmatched. The CDR3 region is CASSPLPLAVVSEQYF. CDR3 nucleotide sequence: TGTGCCAGTAGTCCTCTCCCTCTAGCGGTTGTGAGCGAGCAGTACTTC. Full variable domain (rest looked up from reference TRBV19 and TRBJ2-7): DGGITQSPKYLFRKEGQNVTLSCEQNLNHDAMYWYRQDPGQGLRLIYYSQIVNDFQKGDIAEGYSVSREKKESFPLTVTSAQKNPTAFYLCASSPLPLAVVSEQYFGPGTRLTVT.

The rearrangement uses TRBV4-1 and TRBJ2-7; the D is unclear. The CDR3 runs to 14 residues. Germline CDR1 reads MGHRA; CDR2 reads YSYEKL. The V gene lost 1 base and the J gene lost 2 bases, with 9 bases spanning the gap. DNA of the CDR3: TGCGCCAGCAGCCAAGTCATGGCGACCTACGAGCAGTACTTC. Translating it yields CASSQVMATYEQYF.

CDR3 in amino acids: CASSFSANEQFF. CDR3 sequence (DNA): TGCGCCAGCAGCTTCTCTGCCAATGAGCAGTTCTTC. V usage is TRBV5-1 and J usage is TRBJ2-1, with unresolved D. CDR1 is SGHRS and CDR2 is YFSETQ in the germline V gene. V was pared by 2 bases and J by 6 bases, with 6 bases between. The CDR3 length is 12 residues.

The chain carries TRBV30 and TRBJ2-7; the D gene is possibly TRBD2 (6 bases). The germline gives CDR1 GTSNPN, CDR2 SVGIG (reference sequence). This CDR3 is 13 amino acids long. CDR3 amino acids: CALLPGLTYEQYF. CDR3 nucleotide sequence: TGTGCACTACTGCCGGGACTCACCTACGAGCAGTACTTC. Combining the CDR3 with reference TRBV30 and TRBJ2-7 gives the whole variable domain SQTIHQWPATLVQPVGSPLSLECTVEGTSNPNLYWYRQAAGRGLQLLFYSVGIGQISSEVPQNLSASRPQDRQFILSSKKLLLSDSGFYLCALLPGLTYEQYFGPGTRLTVT.

The gene calls are TRBV15 and TRBJ2-4; D is unresolved. The CDR3 totals 18 residues. V was clipped by 2 bases and J by 4 bases, with 21 bases between them. Germline lookup yields CDR1 LNHNV and CDR2 YYDKDF (reference sequence). Written as DNA, the CDR3 is TGTGCCACCAGCAGACGCCCCGCGGAATTACCCTCTAAAAACATTCAGTACTTC. Translation: CATSRRPAELPSKNIQYF.

The V call is TRBV9, the J call TRBJ2-1; D call uncertain. The V gene's germline CDR1 is SGDLS and CDR2 YYNGEE. This CDR3 comprises 16 residues. The V and J ends lost 3 bases and 6 bases respectively, with 19 bases between them. The CDR3, as DNA: TGTGCCAGCAGCGCCCGACTTTATCCCCGGGCCAATGAGCAGTTCTTC. Its protein is CASSARLYPRANEQFF.

The rearrangement uses TRBV2 and TRBJ2-5; 7 nucleotides align to TRBD2. The CDR3 totals 13 residues. V gave up 7 bases and J gave up 4 bases; unmatched junction bases: 6. CDR1 is SNHLY, CDR2 FYNNEI, per germline. CDR3 nucleotides: TGTGCCAGCATCGGGGGGAGTCCAGAGACCCAGTACTTC. Amino acids: CASIGGSPETQYF.

This clone was recorded a few times. This chain connects TRBV6-5 to TRBJ2-7, with 7 bases aligning to TRBD1. The trim removed 6 bases at V and 3 bases at J, leaving 11 bases unmatched. CDR1 is MNHEY, CDR2 SVGAGI, per germline. CDR3 length: 15 residues. CDR3: CASRKTGQANYEQYF. CDR3 nucleotides: TGTGCCAGCAGAAAAACCGGACAGGCCAACTACGAGCAGTACTTC.

J is TRBJ1-3 and V is TRBV5-6; D remains ambiguous. Germline V gives CDR1 SGHDT, CDR2 YYEEEE. This CDR3 is built from 14 residues. The V end lost 0 bases, the J end lost 2 bases, and 6 bases lay between the germline ends. The CDR3 spells CASSLGVPGNTIYF. The DNA of the CDR3 is TGTGCCAGCAGCTTGGGTGTTCCTGGAAACACCATATATTTT. Full variable domain (remainder filled in from reference TRBV5-6 and TRBJ1-3): DAGVTQSPTHLIKTRGQQVTLRCSPKSGHDTVSWYQQALGQGPQFIFQYYEEEERQRGNFPDRFSGHQFPNYSSELNVNALLLGDSALYLCASSLGVPGNTIYFGEGSWLTVV.

CDR3 residues: CASNLGPTGELFF. CDR3 DNA: TGTGCCAGCAATCTAGGACCCACCGGGGAGCTGTTTTTT. The J gene is TRBJ2-2, the V gene TRBV9; D unresolved. Germline lookup yields CDR1 SGDLS and CDR2 YYNGEE. The V end was cut by 6 bases, the J end by 4 bases, with 10 bases between. The CDR3 has 13 residues. The complete variable domain, with remaining parts taken from reference TRBV9 and TRBJ2-2, reads DSGVTQTPKHLITATGQRVTLRCSPRSGDLSVYWYQQSLDQGLQFLIQYYNGEERAKGNILERFSAQQFPDLHSELNLSSLELGDSALYFCASNLGPTGELFFGEGSRLTVL.

J is TRBJ2-5 and V is TRBV29-1; 10 bases are a match to TRBD2. Trimming at V came to 3 bases and at J to 5 bases, leaving 12 bases not matched to a gene. Germline V gives CDR1 SQVTM, CDR2 ANQGSEA. CDR3 length: 16 amino acids. The DNA of the CDR3 is TGCAGCGTTGACGGAGCGGGGGGGCCCTATTCGGAGACCCAGTACTTC. Translation: CSVDGAGGPYSETQYF.

There are a few counts of this clone. The same CDR3 can be traced to other DNA sequences in this sample. The V and J genes are TRBV7-9 and TRBJ1-2; D possibly corresponds to TRBD1 (6 bases). The CDR3 is made up of 12 amino acids. The germline gives CDR1 SEHNR, CDR2 FQNEAQ (reference sequence). The V gene lost 3 bases and the J gene lost 6 bases, with 8 bases spanning the gap. The DNA of the CDR3 is TGTGCCAGCAGCTTGGCAGGGGATGGCTACACCTTC. It encodes CASSLAGDGYTF.

This chain links TRBV4-1 with TRBJ1-1, with unresolved D. With 2 bases removed from V and 10 bases from J, the gap between germline ends came to 11 bases. The length of the CDR3 is 12 residues. In germline, CDR1 is MGHRA, CDR2 YSYEKL. DNA for the CDR3: TGCGCCAGCAGCCAACTAGGCCTAGGAGCTTTCTTT. The encoded protein is CASSQLGLGAFF.

This rearrangement joins TRBV9 to TRBJ2-2; the D is unclear. Trimming stripped 0 bases from V and 6 bases from J, with 6 bases between. Looked up from germline, CDR1 is SGDLS and CDR2 is YYNGEE. The CDR3 loop spans 13 amino acids. The CDR3 DNA is TGTGCCAGCAGCGTAGCTCGGGCCGGGGAGCTGTTTTTT. Protein: CASSVARAGELFF.